These 27 T cell receptor beta chains were all obtained from the same sample, sequenced in a study of CD8 T cells in Susac syndrome. Random hexamers were used to reverse transcribe the RNA input (about 0.45 to 1 ug). TCRdb fed the immunoSEQ multiplex PCR reads into MiXCR, producing one record per CDR3 protein. In the table there are 200,000 or so distinct CDR3 sequences, about 96% of which are singletons. The sequencing input was CD4+ T cells from PBMCs. The receptors here all came from a human donor with multiple sclerosis.

The chain carries TRBV9 and TRBJ2-1, with TRBD2 matching 14 bases. Germline V CDR1 and CDR2: SGDLS, YYNGEE. The CDR3 has 14 residues. With 4 bases clipped from V and 9 bases from J, the junction kept 3 bases outside the gene matches. CDR3 DNA sequence: TGTGCCAGCAGCCCCGGGACTAGCGGGGGTGAGCAGTTCTTC. It yields the protein CASSPGTSGGEQFF.

The rearrangement joins TRBV28 to TRBJ2-7, with D perhaps assigned TRBD1 or TRBD2 (7 bases each). The CDR3 runs to 13 residues. CDR1 and CDR2 (germline): MDHEN, SYDVKM. Deletions cut 7 bases from V and 8 bases from J, with 18 bases between. The CDR3 spells CASTLTGEGQQYF. Here the CDR3 DNA reads TGTGCCAGCACCCTTACAGGGGAGGGCCAGCAGTACTTC.

Here the CDR3 reads CASSVDLDGGLYEQFF. CDR3 nucleotides: TGTGCCAGCAGCGTAGACTTAGACGGTGGTTTGTATGAGCAGTTCTTC. The chain is built from TRBV9 and TRBJ2-1, with D unclear. V gave up 0 bases and J gave up 8 bases, with 18 bases separating them. The CDR3 is made up of 16 amino acids. The germline CDR1 and CDR2 sequences are SGDLS and YYNGEE.

This chain connects TRBV12-3 or TRBV12-4 to TRBJ1-6, with TRBD1 matching over 7 bases. The CDR3 length is 13 residues. J lost 7 bases, V lost 6 bases, and 3 bases had no gene match. The CDR3, as DNA: TGTGCCAGCAGAACGACAGGGAATTCACCCCTCCACTTT. Translating it yields CASRTTGNSPLHF.

The chain couples TRBV5-1 to TRBJ2-5; TRBD1 agrees at 9 bases. V lost 2 bases and J lost 6; bases outside the gene matches: 8. The germline gives CDR1 SGHRS, CDR2 YFSETQ. The length of the CDR3 is 15 residues. For the CDR3, the DNA is TGCGCCAGCAGCTTAACAAGGACAGGGGAAAAGACCCAGTACTTC. It specifies CASSLTRTGEKTQYF.

The chain is built from TRBV27 and TRBJ2-7, with 9 bases identical to TRBD1. CDR3 size: 12 residues. V shed 8 bases, J shed 3 bases, and the junction held 2 bases outside the gene matches. CDR1 and CDR2 (germline): MNHEY, SMNVEV (reference sequence). The CDR3 loop is CASGDRDYEQYF. The CDR3, as DNA: TGTGCCAGCGGGGACAGGGACTACGAGCAGTACTTC.

This clonotype was seen more than once but under ten times. The V and J genes are TRBV30 and TRBJ2-7, with a tentative D call TRBD1 (5 bases). Trimming pared 0 bases from V and 5 bases from J, leaving 23 bases between. The CDR3 covers 17 residues. Germline loops: CDR1 GTSNPN, CDR2 SVGIG (reference sequence). The chain's CDR3 is CAWSVPVYRMVGNEQYF. CDR3 nucleotide sequence: TGTGCCTGGAGTGTCCCTGTCTACAGGATGGTGGGAAACGAGCAGTACTTC.

This CDR3 is CASSSRLQTYEQYF. The CDR3 bases are TGTGCCAGCAGCTCCAGACTGCAAACCTACGAGCAGTACTTC. This chain connects TRBV11-2 to TRBJ2-7; D gene uncertain. CDR1 and CDR2 from the germline V gene are SGHAT and FQNNGV. The V gene lost 4 bases and the J gene lost 2 bases, with 12 bases spanning the gap. The CDR3 is 14 residues long.

The CDR3 here is CASSQEVEWTQPQHF. The CDR3 DNA reads TGTGCCAGCAGCCAAGAAGTTGAGTGGACTCAGCCCCAGCATTTT. V is TRBV14 and J is TRBJ1-5; D gene ambiguous. Trimming pared 0 bases from V and 6 bases from J, leaving 12 bases between. The CDR3 is made up of 15 amino acids. CDR1 is SGHDN and CDR2 is FVKESK in the germline V gene.

The chain joins TRBV29-1 to TRBJ1-1; TRBD1 might be the D (6 bases). CDR1 is SQVTM and CDR2 is ANQGSEA in the germline V gene. Trimming took 2 bases from V and 1 from J, leaving 8 bases between them. The CDR3 contains 13 residues. The CDR3: CSVERTENTEAFF. The CDR3, as DNA: TGCAGCGTTGAACGGACAGAGAACACTGAAGCTTTCTTT.

V usage is TRBV7-2 and J usage is TRBJ2-7; 9 nucleotides match TRBD2. The trim removed 5 bases at V and 10 bases at J, leaving 12 bases unmatched. The CDR3 is 14 amino acids. CDR1 SGHTA and CDR2 FQGNSA come from the germline V gene. The CDR3 DNA is TGTGCCAGCAGCCCCTGGACTAGCGACCCCGCCCAGTACTTC. It yields the protein CASSPWTSDPAQYF.

This chain joins TRBV20-1 and TRBJ1-4; TRBD1 matches 7 bases. J gave up 5 bases and V 0 bases, and 6 bases lay outside the gene matches. The CDR3 contains 15 residues. Germline CDR1 is DFQATT and CDR2 is SNEGSKA (reference sequence). Here the CDR3 reads CSARDPGQKNEKLFF. CDR3 coding DNA: TGCAGTGCTAGAGATCCGGGACAGAAGAATGAAAAACTGTTTTTT.

Written as DNA, the CDR3 is TGCAGTGCTTATCCCGGGGCTAAAGAGACCCAGTACTTC. Protein sequence: CSAYPGAKETQYF. The chain combines TRBV20-1 with TRBJ2-5, with D possibly called TRBD1 or TRBD2 (5 bases each). V lost 5 bases to trimming and J lost 3 bases, with 13 bases between them. This CDR3 is 13 amino acids long. Germline CDR1 and CDR2: DFQATT and SNEGSKA (reference sequence).

This clonotype showed up just once. This chain uses TRBV20-1 with TRBJ2-7; 7 bases align to TRBD1. Germline trimming cut 4 bases from V and 3 bases from J; bases unmatched to any gene: 9. From germline, CDR1 is DFQATT and CDR2 SNEGSKA (reference sequence). The CDR3 is 14 residues long. CDR3 sequence reads: CSAKPGQRSYEQYF. In DNA form, the CDR3 reads TGCAGTGCTAAGCCGGGACAGAGAAGCTACGAGCAGTACTTC.

The rearrangement links TRBV7-2 to TRBJ2-3; D unresolved. The V gene's germline CDR1 is SGHTA and CDR2 FQGNSA. The ends were cut back, 6 bases at V and 7 bases at J, with 8 bases in the middle. This CDR3 region has 11 residues. Written as DNA, the CDR3 is TGTGCCAGCAGTCCCGGGTATACGCAGTATTTT. Protein product: CASSPGYTQYF.

The J gene is TRBJ2-1, the V gene TRBV6-5, with 8 bases aligning to TRBD2. Looked up from germline, CDR1 is MNHEY and CDR2 is SVGAGI. This CDR3 region has 15 residues. Trimming removed 6 bases from V and 2 bases from J; junction bases left unmatched: 6. CDR3 sequence (DNA): TGTGCCAGCAGGGATAGCGGGGCCGCCTACAATGAGCAGTTCTTC. Its protein product is CASRDSGAAYNEQFF.

The chain uses TRBV20-1 and TRBJ2-3; 8 bases are shared with TRBD2. The V gene end was trimmed by 0 bases and the J gene end by 0 bases; junction bases not matched to a gene: 5. This CDR3 has 16 amino acids. The germline V gene encodes CDR1 DFQATT and CDR2 SNEGSKA (reference sequence). CDR3 sequence reads: CSARDLAGTSTDTQYF. The CDR3 nucleotides are TGCAGTGCTAGAGACCTAGCGGGCACTAGCACAGATACGCAGTATTTT.

The chain is built from TRBV3-1 and TRBJ1-2; no definite D call. Germline CDR1 reads LGHDT; CDR2 reads YNNKEL (reference sequence). V was shortened by 0 bases and J by 8 bases, with 7 bases between the two germline ends. The CDR3 spans 12 residues. The CDR3 DNA reads as TGTGCCAGCAGCCAAGAAGCACGCGGCTACACCTTC. It translates to CASSQEARGYTF. The whole variable domain, filled in from reference TRBV3-1 and TRBJ1-2, reads DTAVSQTPKYLVTQMGNDKSIKCEQNLGHDTMYWYKQDSKKFLKIMFSYNNKELIINETVPNRFSPKSPDKAHLNLHINSLELGDSAVYFCASSQEARGYTFGSGTRLTVV.

The CDR3 DNA follows: TGTGCCTGGCAACGGCGCTTGAACACTGAAGCTTTCTTT. This codes for CAWQRRLNTEAFF. The chain employs TRBV30 and TRBJ1-1; D unresolved. This CDR3 is 13 amino acids long. The V gene lost 5 bases and the J gene lost 0 bases, with 10 bases spanning the gap. Per germline, CDR1 GTSNPN and CDR2 SVGIG (reference sequence).

The chain employs TRBV20-1 and TRBJ2-3, with D unresolved. This CDR3 is 14 amino acids long. The germline V gene has CDR1 DFQATT and CDR2 SNEGSKA (reference sequence). Trimming took 1 base from V and 1 from J, leaving 9 bases between them. CDR3: CSARGGRGTDTQYF. In DNA, the CDR3 is TGCAGTGCTAGAGGAGGTCGGGGCACAGATACGCAGTATTTT.

The chain recombines TRBV9 with TRBJ2-1; D remains unclear. Germline values: CDR1 SGDLS, CDR2 YYNGEE. The ends were cut back, 4 bases at V and 7 bases at J, with 12 bases in the middle. The CDR3 loop spans 13 amino acids. CDR3 amino acids: CASSPRLSNEQFF. In DNA form, the CDR3 reads TGTGCCAGCAGCCCCCGATTGTCGAATGAGCAGTTCTTC.

The chain is built from TRBV20-1 and TRBJ1-2; 8 bases align to TRBD1. Germline CDR1 reads DFQATT; CDR2 reads SNEGSKA (reference sequence). V lost 1 base to trimming and J lost 5 bases; unmatched junction nucleotides: 6. There are 14 residues in the CDR3. CDR3 amino acids: CSARAAGGEYGYTF. For the CDR3, the DNA is TGCAGTGCTAGAGCCGCAGGGGGCGAATATGGCTACACCTTC.

The gene calls are TRBV7-2 and TRBJ2-5, with D maybe TRBD2 (6 bases). Germline V CDR1 and CDR2: SGHTA, FQGNSA. V was trimmed by 5 bases and J by 7 bases, leaving 14 bases between them. This CDR3 comprises 13 residues. As DNA, the CDR3 is TGTGCCAGCAGCGCCCAGCGGAGGGGGACCCAGTACTTC. This encodes CASSAQRRGTQYF.

V gene TRBV5-1 combines with J gene TRBJ2-2, with D hard to call. The CDR3 totals 13 residues. V was cut by 0 bases and J by 7 bases, with 7 bases left in between. CDR1 SGHRS and CDR2 YFSETQ come from the germline V gene. CDR3 sequence (DNA): TGCGCCAGCAGCTTGGCCTGGCACGGGGAGCTGTTTTTT. Protein sequence: CASSLAWHGELFF.

The V gene is TRBV3-1, the J gene TRBJ1-2; 7 positions agree with TRBD1. The junction had 11 bases not matched to a gene; V was cut back by 4 bases and J by 6 bases. The CDR3 has 15 residues. Germline-derived CDR1 and CDR2 are LGHDT and YNNKEL (reference sequence). CDR3 coding DNA: TGTGCCAGCAGCCGGAATTCCGGGACAGATGATGGCTACACCTTC. Amino acids: CASSRNSGTDDGYTF.

The chain carries TRBV2 and TRBJ1-2; TRBD1 aligns across 7 bases. Looked up from germline, CDR1 is SNHLY and CDR2 is FYNNEI. V trimming: 4 bases; J trimming: 8 bases; junction bases outside the gene matches: 13. The CDR3 runs 15 residues. The CDR3 is CASSGRQGSPWGYTF. The CDR3 DNA reads as TGTGCCAGCAGTGGACGACAGGGATCCCCATGGGGCTACACCTTC.

The chain is built from TRBV3-1 and TRBJ2-5; D is ambiguous. Germline CDR1 and CDR2: LGHDT and YNNKEL (reference sequence). This CDR3 is 12 amino acids long. The V end lost 2 bases, the J end lost 7 bases, and 8 bases lay between the germline ends. CDR3 nucleotides: TGTGCCAGCAGCCAATCCCCGGGGACCCAGTACTTC. It encodes CASSQSPGTQYF.